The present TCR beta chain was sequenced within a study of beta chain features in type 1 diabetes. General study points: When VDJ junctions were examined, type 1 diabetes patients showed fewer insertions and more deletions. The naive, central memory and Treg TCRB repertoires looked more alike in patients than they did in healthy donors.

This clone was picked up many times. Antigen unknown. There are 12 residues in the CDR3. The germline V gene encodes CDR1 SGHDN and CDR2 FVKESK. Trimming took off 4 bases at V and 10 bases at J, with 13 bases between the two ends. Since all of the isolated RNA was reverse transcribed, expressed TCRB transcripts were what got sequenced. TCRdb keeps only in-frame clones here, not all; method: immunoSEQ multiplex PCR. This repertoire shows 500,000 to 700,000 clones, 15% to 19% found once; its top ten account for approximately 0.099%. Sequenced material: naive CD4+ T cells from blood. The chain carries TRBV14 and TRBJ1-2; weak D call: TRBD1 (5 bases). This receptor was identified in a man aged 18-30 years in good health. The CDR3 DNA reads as TGTGCCAGCAGCCGGAGGGGTGGAGACTACACCTTC. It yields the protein CASSRRGGDYTF.